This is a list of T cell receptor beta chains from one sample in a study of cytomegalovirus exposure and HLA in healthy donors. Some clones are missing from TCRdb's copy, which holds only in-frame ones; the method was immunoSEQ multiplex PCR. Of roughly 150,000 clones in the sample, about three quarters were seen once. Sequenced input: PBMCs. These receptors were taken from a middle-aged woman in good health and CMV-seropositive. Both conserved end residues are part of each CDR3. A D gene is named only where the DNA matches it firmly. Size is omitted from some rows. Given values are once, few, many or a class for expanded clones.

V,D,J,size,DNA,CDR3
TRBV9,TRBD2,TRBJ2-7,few,TGTGCCAGCAGCCCTACGGGGGGGCCACTCTCCTACGAGCAGTACTTC,CASSPTGGPLSYEQYF
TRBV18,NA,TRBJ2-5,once,TGTGCCAGCTCACCAGTAGGGGGATCAGAGACCCAGTACTTC,CASSPVGGSETQYF
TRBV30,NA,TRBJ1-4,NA,TGTGCCTGGAGTGGGTTCGGACTGTCGGAAAAACTGTTTTTT,CAWSGFGLSEKLFF
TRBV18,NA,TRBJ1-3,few,TGTGCCAGCTCACCTCAGGGCCTACCTGGAAACACCATATATTTT,CASSPQGLPGNTIYF
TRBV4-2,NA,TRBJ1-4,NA,TGTGCCAGCAGCCCCCCAACAATGCTGAATGAAAAACTGTTTTTT,CASSPPTMLNEKLFF
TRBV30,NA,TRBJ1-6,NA,TGTGCCTGGAGTGTACAGAGGACAGAAACATATAATTCACCCCTCCACTTT,CAWSVQRTETYNSPLHF
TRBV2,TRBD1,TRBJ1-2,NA,TGTGCCAGCAGGAACAGGGGAAACTATGGCTACACCTTC,CASRNRGNYGYTF
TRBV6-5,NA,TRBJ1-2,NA,TGTGCCAGCCGCGGAAAAGCTAACTATGGCTACACCTTC,CASRGKANYGYTF
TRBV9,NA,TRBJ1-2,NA,TGTGCCAGCAGCGTAGGGACAGCCTACTATGGCTACACCTTC,CASSVGTAYYGYTF
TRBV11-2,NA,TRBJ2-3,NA,TGTGCCAGCAGCTCATCCAGAAATACGCAGTATTTT,CASSSSRNTQYF
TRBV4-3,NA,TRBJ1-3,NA,TGCGCCAGCAGCCAAGGAGGGGGAGGAAACACCATATATTTT,CASSQGGGGNTIYF
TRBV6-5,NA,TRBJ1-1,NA,TGTGCCAGCAGTTACTCACTCGGGACTGAAGCTTTCTTT,CASSYSLGTEAFF
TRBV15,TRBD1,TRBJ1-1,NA,TGTGCCACCAGCACTATACAGGGGAAGGTTACGAACACTGAAGCTTTCTTT,CATSTIQGKVTNTEAFF
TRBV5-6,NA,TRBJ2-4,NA,TGTGCCAGCAGCTCCTTCACGACGAGGGGACAATCAGCCAAAAACAGTCAGTACTTC,CASSSFTTRGQSAKNSQYF
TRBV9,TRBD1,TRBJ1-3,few,TGTGCCAGCAGCTCCACGACAGGGGCTTACGGAAACACCATATATTTT,CASSSTTGAYGNTIYF
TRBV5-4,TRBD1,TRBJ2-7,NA,TGTGCCAGCAGCCACCGGGACAGGGCTGGCGAGCAGTACTTC,CASSHRDRAGEQYF
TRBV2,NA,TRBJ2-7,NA,TGTGCCTCGGGGGGCAGATTCTACGAGCAGTACTTC,CASGGRFYEQYF
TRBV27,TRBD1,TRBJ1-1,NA,TGTGCCAGCAGTTTGGGGACAGGGGGCACTGAAGCTTTCTTT,CASSLGTGGTEAFF
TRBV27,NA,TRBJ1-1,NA,TGTGCCAGCAGTTCCTCCGGAGGGACCGGGTTCTCTGAAGCTTTCTTT,CASSSSGGTGFSEAFF
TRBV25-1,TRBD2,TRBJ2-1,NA,TGTGCCAGCAGTCTAGCGGGGGGGAATGAGCAGTTCTTC,CASSLAGGNEQFF
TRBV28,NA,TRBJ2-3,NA,TGTGCCAGCAGTCCCGCGGGCGGGGGCACAGATACGCAGTATTTT,CASSPAGGGTDTQYF
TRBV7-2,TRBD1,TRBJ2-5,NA,TGTGCCAGCAGCTTAGCGGGACAGGGAGGGGAGACCCAGTACTTC,CASSLAGQGGETQYF
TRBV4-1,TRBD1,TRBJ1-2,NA,TGCGCCAGCAGCCAAGACTTCAGGACAGGCACCTTC,CASSQDFRTGTF
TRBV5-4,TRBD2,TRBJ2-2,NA,TGTGCCAGCAGCTCGGGACTAGCGGTTTCGAACACCGGGGAGCTGTTTTTT,CASSSGLAVSNTGELFF
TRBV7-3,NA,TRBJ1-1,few,TGTGCCAGCAGCTTAAGAAGGGGAGGAAACCCTGAAGCTTTCTTT,CASSLRRGGNPEAFF
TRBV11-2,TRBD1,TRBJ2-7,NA,TGTGCCAGCAGCTCACCGGGACAGGGGTCCTACGAGCAGTACTTC,CASSSPGQGSYEQYF
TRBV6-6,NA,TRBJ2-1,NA,TGTGCCAGCACCCAACAATTATACAATGAGCAGTTCTTC,CASTQQLYNEQFF
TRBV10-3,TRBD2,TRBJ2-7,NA,TGTGCCATCAGTGAGTCCCAGCGGGAGTTATCCGAGCAGTACTTC,CAISESQRELSEQYF
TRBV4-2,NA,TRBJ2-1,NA,TGTGCCAGCAGCCAAGATTTGGGGGCGCGGGTTTACAATGAGCAGTTCTTC,CASSQDLGARVYNEQFF
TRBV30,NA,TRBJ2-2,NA,TGTGCCTACCAAATGGGACATAACACCGGGGAGCTGTTTTTT,CAYQMGHNTGELFF
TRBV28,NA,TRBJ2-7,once,TGTGCCAGCACCATACGGCGAGGGACCTACGAGCAGTACTTC,CASTIRRGTYEQYF
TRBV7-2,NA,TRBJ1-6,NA,TGTGCCAGCAGCTTACGGGGGGCTTATAATTCACCCCTCCACTTT,CASSLRGAYNSPLHF
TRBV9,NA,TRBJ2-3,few,TGTGCCAGCAGCGTAGGTAGCCTCGGCACAGATACGCAGTATTTT,CASSVGSLGTDTQYF
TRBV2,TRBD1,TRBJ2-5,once,TGTGCCAGCAGTGCGTCAGGGGGCGTGGAGACCCAGTACTTC,CASSASGGVETQYF
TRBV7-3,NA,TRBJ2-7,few,TGTGCCAGCAGCTTAGGTCTGGGCGGGAATGAGGAGCAGTACTTC,CASSLGLGGNEEQYF
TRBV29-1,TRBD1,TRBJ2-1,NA,TGCAGCGTGGGACAGCCATTCAATGAGCAGTTCTTC,CSVGQPFNEQFF
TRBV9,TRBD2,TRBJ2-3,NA,TGTGCCAGCAGCGTAGGAGCGGGAAACACAGATACGCAGTATTTT,CASSVGAGNTDTQYF
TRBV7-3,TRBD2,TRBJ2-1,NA,TGTGCCAGCAGCTTAACAGCGGGGGGACGTGAGCAGTTCTTC,CASSLTAGGREQFF
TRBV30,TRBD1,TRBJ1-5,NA,TGTGCCTGGAGTGTAGTTCGAGGACAGGGGGCTCGAGTAAATCAGCCCCAGCATTTT,CAWSVVRGQGARVNQPQHF
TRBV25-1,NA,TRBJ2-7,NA,TGTGCCAGCTCGAAAGGAAATTCCGAGCGGTACTTC,CASSKGNSERYF
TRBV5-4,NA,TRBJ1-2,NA,TGTGCCAGCAGTTATGGGGCGGATAACTATGGCTACACCTTC,CASSYGADNYGYTF
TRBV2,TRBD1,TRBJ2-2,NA,TGTGCCAGCATTTGGGACAGGGGCACCGGGGAGCTGTTTTTT,CASIWDRGTGELFF
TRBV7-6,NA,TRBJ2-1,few,TGTGCCAGCAGCCACAGGGCAGGCTCCTACAATGAGCAGTTCTTC,CASSHRAGSYNEQFF
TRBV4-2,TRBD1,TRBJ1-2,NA,TGTGCCAGCAGCCCCTGGGACAGGGAAGTTGCTAACTATGGCTACACCTTC,CASSPWDREVANYGYTF
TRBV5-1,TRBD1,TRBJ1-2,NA,TGCGCCAGCAGCTCATACAGGGGTGATGGCTACACCTTC,CASSSYRGDGYTF
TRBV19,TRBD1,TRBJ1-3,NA,TGTGCCAGTAGTCGTCCGGGACAGGGGACCCTGCGCTCTGGAAACACCATATATTTT,CASSRPGQGTLRSGNTIYF
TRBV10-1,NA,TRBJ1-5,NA,TGCGCCAGCCTTCAAAACAGGGTAGACCAGCCCCAGCATTTT,CASLQNRVDQPQHF
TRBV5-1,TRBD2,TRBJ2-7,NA,TGCGCCAGCAGCTTTAACGCGGGAGTCCTCAACGAGCAGTACTTC,CASSFNAGVLNEQYF
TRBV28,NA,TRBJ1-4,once,TGTGCCAGCAGTGGAATAGGGAGTTTAGCTGAAAAACTGTTTTTT,CASSGIGSLAEKLFF